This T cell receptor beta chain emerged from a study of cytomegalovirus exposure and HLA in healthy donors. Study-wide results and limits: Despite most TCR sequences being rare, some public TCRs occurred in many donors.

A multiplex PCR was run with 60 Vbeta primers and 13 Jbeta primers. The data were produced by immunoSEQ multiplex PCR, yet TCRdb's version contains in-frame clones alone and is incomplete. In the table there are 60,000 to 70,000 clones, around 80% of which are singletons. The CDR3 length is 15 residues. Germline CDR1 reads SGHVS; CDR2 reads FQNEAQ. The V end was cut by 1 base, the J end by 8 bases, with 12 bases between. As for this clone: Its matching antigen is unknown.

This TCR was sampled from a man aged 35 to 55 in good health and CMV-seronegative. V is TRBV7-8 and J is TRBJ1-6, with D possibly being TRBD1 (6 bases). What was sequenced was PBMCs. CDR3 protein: CASSLEGDFYSPLHF. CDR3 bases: TGTGCCAGCAGCTTAGAGGGGGATTTTTATTCACCCCTCCACTTT.